What follows describes a single T cell receptor beta chain. Its antigen is unknown. No base quality information exists; no much larger clone differs at one position. The goal of deep resolution MiSeq sequencing was a depth between 1 in 1 million and 1 in 200,000 T cells, and coverage averaged 10x per clonotype. The immunoSEQ hsTCRB Kit was used to generate the TCR beta libraries. Under the source paper's analysis protocol: The data were analyzed with ImmunoSEQ Analyzer and ImmunoSEQ Data Assistant, and V, D and J gene assignments followed IMGT definitions. Clonality, which ranges from 0 to 1, was calculated as one minus the normalized Shannon entropy of productive rearrangement frequencies. Public clonotype analysis was restricted to overrepresented clonotypes comprising at least 0.05% of each patient's repertoire. Repertoires from roughly 13 age-matched healthy donors in immuneACCESS were used as clonality controls. In its TCRdb copy, this immuneACCESS table keeps in-frame sequences only and misses some clones. Where compared with another copy, unresolved V genes explain less than half of these, and the others have no known cause. The DNA gave D and trimming, while V, J and clone size come from that table. The sample table contains around 140,000 clones; only one count was recorded for 80% of them. In total, the top ten clones hold roughly 7.6% of the sample.

This specimen comes from a study of cytotoxic CD8 clonotypes in ibrutinib-treated CLL (dated by TCRdb to the early 2020s). Concerning the study at large: The cohort included around 15 treatment-naive and under 13 relapsed/refractory patients; about 18 were IGHV unmutated. Partial responses were observed in about 25 patients and complete responses in 2; after a median follow-up of about 69 months, remission was maintained in roughly 14 patients and progression was observed in some twelve. The response samples were drawn at a median of approximately twelve months into treatment, with a range of roughly 6 to 36 months. On average, each sample had roughly 230,000 productive templates and 100,000 or so productive rearrangements. Longitudinal samples were obtainable from about 30% of the 86 participants in the trial. Cryopreserved peripheral blood mononuclear cells were collected before treatment, at response, and at either disease progression or sustained remission. Every sample from remission and from progressive disease was obtained while the patients were still on ibrutinib.

The CDR3 starts with the cysteine, ends with the phenylalanine, and has 14 residues. Left in the record is the CDR3 DNA by itself, 42 bases read in frame from the first base. Looking up the germline V gene (reference sequence) yields CDR1 MNHEY and CDR2 SMNVEV. Between the V and J ends, shortened by 2 bases and 2 bases respectively, the junction contains 10 bases. Overall study outcomes, separate from this receptor: Baseline clonality was found to be higher than that of age-matched healthy donors and was strongly correlated with circulating CD8+ T-cell counts. Public clonotypes were rare and either shrank or stayed stable during treatment, and the rise in clonality at ibrutinib response reflected expansion of private clonotypes. Sampling times were not matched between sustained-remission and progressing patients, and lymph node repertoires were not studied. At ibrutinib response clonality went up, during sustained remission it held steady, and at progression it dropped back toward baseline.

For TCR beta library preparation, 1.5 to 2.5 micrograms of genomic DNA were extracted from the cryopreserved PBMCs. Longitudinal blood samples from CLL patients on ibrutinib monotherapy were analyzed using high-throughput TCR beta sequencing. The patients took part in an open-label, single-center phase 2 trial of ibrutinib monotherapy. The chain uses TRBV27 and TRBJ2-7; TRBD1 could be the D gene, as 6 bases match. The clonotype was recovered from a human donor with chronic lymphocytic leukemia. This specimen was PBMCs, taken after 36 months of ibrutinib treatment. The CDR3 reads as follows: CASSLKQGPYEQYF. The nucleotide sequence reads TGTGCCAGCAGTTTAAAACAGGGCCCCTACGAGCAGTACTTC.